These T cell receptor beta chains were read from a single sample in a study of cytomegalovirus exposure and HLA in healthy donors. Some clones are missing from TCRdb's copy, which holds only in-frame ones; the method was immunoSEQ multiplex PCR. Among under 150,000 clones, over 70% were seen once, and the ten largest hold around 2.5%. Material for sequencing was PBMCs. Every receptor here comes from a woman aged 55 to 70 in good health and CMV-seropositive. Each CDR3 is given with its conserved first and last residue. The D gene is left open where the match is weak. Part of the rows lack a size; the others show once, few, many or a class for expanded clones.

j_call,clone_size,v_call,d_call,cdr3_aa,cdr3_nt
TRBJ2-1,.,TRBV6-5,TRBD1,CASSYTQGVRNEQFF,TGTGCCAGCAGTTACACGCAGGGGGTTCGCAATGAGCAGTTCTTC
TRBJ2-3,once,TRBV5-1,TRBD2,CASSLGQLPGGGTDTQYF,TGCGCCAGCAGCTTGGGGCAGCTGCCGGGGGGAGGCACAGATACGCAGTATTTT
TRBJ2-7,.,TRBV6-5,TRBD1,CASRRTGGNEQYF,TGTGCCAGCAGAAGGACAGGGGGAAACGAGCAGTACTTC
TRBJ1-1,once,TRBV7-9,.,CASSFQGLNTEAFF,TGTGCCAGCAGCTTCCAGGGTCTGAACACTGAAGCTTTCTTT
TRBJ2-3,few,TRBV5-1,TRBD1,CASSLGQGADTQYF,TGCGCCAGCAGCCTAGGACAGGGGGCAGATACGCAGTATTTT
TRBJ1-2,.,TRBV19,.,CASSIVAGTNYGYTF,TGTGCCAGTAGTATAGTTGCGGGTACTAACTATGGCTACACCTTC
TRBJ1-1,.,TRBV5-1,.,CASSGGLMNTEAFF,TGCGCCAGCAGCGGGGGACTGATGAACACTGAAGCTTTCTTT
TRBJ1-2,.,TRBV6-5,.,CASRSGVSNYGYTF,TGTGCCAGCAGGTCAGGGGTTTCTAACTATGGCTACACCTTC
TRBJ1-3,.,TRBV7-8,TRBD1,CASTYGQGAGNTIYF,TGTGCCAGCACCTACGGACAGGGCGCTGGAAACACCATATATTTT
TRBJ1-5,.,TRBV7-9,.,CASSFAGPYQPQHF,TGTGCCAGCAGCTTCGCGGGTCCCTACCAGCCCCAGCATTTT
TRBJ2-7,.,TRBV5-8,TRBD1,CASSYDRAHEQYF,TGTGCCAGCAGCTACGACAGGGCCCACGAGCAGTACTTC
TRBJ2-7,.,TRBV4-3,TRBD1,CASSQELGTGYYEQYF,TGCGCCAGCAGCCAAGAATTAGGGACAGGTTACTACGAGCAGTACTTC
TRBJ1-1,few,TRBV6-5,.,CASREGAVNTEAFF,TGTGCCAGCAGGGAGGGAGCGGTGAACACTGAAGCTTTCTTT
TRBJ2-3,few,TRBV7-3,TRBD1,CASSPTGDADTQYF,TGTGCCAGCAGCCCCACAGGGGACGCAGATACGCAGTATTTT
TRBJ2-1,.,TRBV5-1,TRBD2,CASQDLAGDGNEQFF,TGCGCCAGCCAAGACCTAGCGGGGGATGGCAATGAGCAGTTCTTC
TRBJ1-5,.,TRBV9,.,CASSARGDLSNQPQHF,TGTGCCAGCAGCGCCCGCGGGGACCTTAGCAATCAGCCCCAGCATTTT
TRBJ1-4,few,TRBV19,.,CASSIPATNEKLFF,TGTGCCAGTAGTATCCCTGCAACTAATGAAAAACTGTTTTTT
TRBJ1-2,.,TRBV6-5,TRBD1,CASSRGQGVYGYTF,TGTGCCAGCAGTCGCGGACAGGGCGTTTATGGCTACACCTTC
TRBJ1-2,.,TRBV18,.,CASSARANNYGYTF,TGTGCCAGCTCAGCGAGAGCAAATAACTATGGCTACACCTTC
TRBJ2-5,few,TRBV28,TRBD1,CASSSPDRQETQYF,TGTGCCAGCAGCTCACCGGACAGGCAAGAGACCCAGTACTTC
TRBJ1-5,.,TRBV10-1,.,CASRGTPDSNQPQHF,TGCGCCAGCAGGGGGACTCCCGATAGCAATCAGCCCCAGCATTTT
TRBJ2-7,.,TRBV11-2,.,CASSLDSYSYEQYF,TGTGCCAGCAGCTTGGACAGCTACTCCTACGAGCAGTACTTC
TRBJ1-2,.,TRBV5-8,TRBD1,CASSPTGAQGYGYTF,TGTGCCAGCAGCCCGACAGGGGCGCAGGGATATGGCTACACCTTC
TRBJ1-4,few,TRBV19,TRBD1,CASSIADRNNEKLFF,TGTGCCAGTAGTATAGCGGACAGGAATAATGAAAAACTGTTTTTT
TRBJ1-2,once,TRBV19,.,CASSISRGNYGYTF,TGTGCCAGTAGTATAAGCAGGGGAAACTATGGCTACACCTTC
TRBJ1-1,few,TRBV7-3,.,CASSPSGGTVGTEAFF,TGTGCCAGCAGCCCGTCGGGAGGGACGGTGGGGACTGAAGCTTTCTTT
TRBJ2-7,.,TRBV7-9,.,CSSSQQYYEQYF,TGTTCCAGCAGCCAACAGTACTACGAGCAGTACTTC
TRBJ1-6,once,TRBV9,.,CASSVEAGGNSPLHF,TGTGCCAGCAGCGTAGAGGCAGGAGGGAATTCACCCCTCCACTTT
TRBJ1-5,few,TRBV2,TRBD1,CASSGTGGTQPQHF,TGTGCCAGCAGTGGGACAGGGGGGACTCAGCCCCAGCATTTT
TRBJ2-5,.,TRBV6-5,.,CASYLALQETQYF,TGTGCCAGCTATCTAGCCCTCCAAGAGACCCAGTACTTC
TRBJ1-2,.,TRBV9,.,CASSVVGQGGGYTF,TGTGCCAGCAGCGTAGTAGGTCAGGGAGGAGGCTACACCTTC
TRBJ1-1,.,TRBV10-3,.,CAVGAPGQGIGRDTEAFF,TGTGCCGTAGGGGCCCCTGGGCAGGGAATAGGTAGGGACACTGAAGCTTTCTTT
TRBJ2-5,.,TRBV19,TRBD2,CAPQSDSGGPQETQYF,TGTGCCCCCCAGAGTGATAGCGGGGGACCTCAAGAGACCCAGTACTTC
TRBJ2-3,.,TRBV9,.,CASSVVGASADTQYF,TGTGCCAGCAGCGTAGTCGGAGCGTCGGCAGATACGCAGTATTTT
TRBJ1-1,.,TRBV4-1,.,CASSRRSEGEAFF,TGCGCCAGCAGCCGCCGTAGCGAGGGTGAAGCTTTCTTT
TRBJ1-4,few,TRBV27,.,CASSNEQGEKLFF,TGTGCCAGCAGTAACGAACAGGGAGAAAAACTGTTTTTT
TRBJ2-3,few,TRBV7-8,TRBD2,CASSRGLAGAISTDTQYF,TGTGCCAGCAGCCGGGGACTAGCGGGGGCCATTAGCACAGATACGCAGTATTTT
TRBJ1-1,medium-sized,TRBV6-1,.,CASSVQGEGTEAFF,TGTGCCAGCAGCGTACAGGGAGAAGGGACTGAAGCTTTCTTT
TRBJ1-5,few,TRBV7-9,.,CASSFDRNQPQHF,TGTGCCAGCAGTTTTGACAGGAATCAGCCCCAGCATTTT
TRBJ2-7,.,TRBV6-1,.,CASGSGHYEQYF,TGTGCCAGCGGATCAGGCCACTACGAGCAGTACTTC